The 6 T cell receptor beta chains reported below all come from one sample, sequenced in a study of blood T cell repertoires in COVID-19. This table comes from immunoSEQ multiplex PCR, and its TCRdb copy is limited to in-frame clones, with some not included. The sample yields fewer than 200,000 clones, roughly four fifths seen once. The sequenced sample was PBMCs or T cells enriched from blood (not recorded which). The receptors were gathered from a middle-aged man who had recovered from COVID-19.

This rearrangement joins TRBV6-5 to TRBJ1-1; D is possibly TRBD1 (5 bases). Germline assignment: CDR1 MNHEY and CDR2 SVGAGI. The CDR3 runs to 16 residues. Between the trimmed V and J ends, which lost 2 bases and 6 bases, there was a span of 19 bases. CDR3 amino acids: CASSYTGVGAISEAFF. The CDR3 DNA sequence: TGTGCCAGCAGTTACACGGGGGTCGGAGCTATTTCTGAAGCTTTCTTT.

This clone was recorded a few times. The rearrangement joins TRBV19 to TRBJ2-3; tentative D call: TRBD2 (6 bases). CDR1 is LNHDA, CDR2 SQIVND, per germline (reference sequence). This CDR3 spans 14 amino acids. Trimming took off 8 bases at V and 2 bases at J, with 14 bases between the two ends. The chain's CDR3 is CASSGGGDTDTQYF. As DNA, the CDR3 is TGTGCCAGTTCCGGGGGTGGGGACACAGATACGCAGTATTTT.

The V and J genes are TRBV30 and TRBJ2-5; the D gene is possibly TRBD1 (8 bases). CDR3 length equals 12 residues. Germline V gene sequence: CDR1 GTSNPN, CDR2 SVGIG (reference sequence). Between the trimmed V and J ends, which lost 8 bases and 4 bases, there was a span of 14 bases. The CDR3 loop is CAGQGGRETQYF. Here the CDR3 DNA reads TGTGCCGGACAGGGAGGGAGAGAGACCCAGTACTTC.

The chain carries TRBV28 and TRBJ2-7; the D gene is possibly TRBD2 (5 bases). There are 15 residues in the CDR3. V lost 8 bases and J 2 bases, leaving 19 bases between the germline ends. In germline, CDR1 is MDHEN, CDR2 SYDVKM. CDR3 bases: TGTGCCAGCGATTCCCTGGGAGCTGGGGCCTACGAGCAGTACTTC. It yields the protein CASDSLGAGAYEQYF.

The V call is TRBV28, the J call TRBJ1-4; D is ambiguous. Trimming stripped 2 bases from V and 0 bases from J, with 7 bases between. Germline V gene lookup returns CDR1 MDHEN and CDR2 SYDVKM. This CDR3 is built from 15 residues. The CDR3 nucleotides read TGTGCCAGCAGTTTAGCGGCAGCAACTAATGAAAAACTGTTTTTT. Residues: CASSLAAATNEKLFF.

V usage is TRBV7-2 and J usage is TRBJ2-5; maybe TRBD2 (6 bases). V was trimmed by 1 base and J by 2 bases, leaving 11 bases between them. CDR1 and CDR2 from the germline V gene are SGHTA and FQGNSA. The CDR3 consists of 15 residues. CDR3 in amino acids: CASSLVPGVQETQYF. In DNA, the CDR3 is TGTGCCAGCAGCTTAGTTCCGGGGGTGCAAGAGACCCAGTACTTC.